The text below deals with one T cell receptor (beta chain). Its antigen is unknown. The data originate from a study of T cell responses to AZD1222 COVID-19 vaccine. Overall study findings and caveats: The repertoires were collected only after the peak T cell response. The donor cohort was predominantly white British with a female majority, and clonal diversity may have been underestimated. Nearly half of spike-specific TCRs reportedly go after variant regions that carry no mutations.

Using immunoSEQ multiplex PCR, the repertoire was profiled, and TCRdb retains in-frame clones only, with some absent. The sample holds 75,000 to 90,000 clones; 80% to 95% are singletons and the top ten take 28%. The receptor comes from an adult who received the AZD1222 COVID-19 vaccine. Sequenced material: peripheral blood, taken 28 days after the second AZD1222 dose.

The CDR3 sequence: CASSGLAGVRVEQYF. The CDR3 nucleotides read TGTGCCAGCAGCGGACTAGCGGGAGTTCGGGTCGAGCAGTACTTC. The V and J genes are TRBV9 and TRBJ2-7, with TRBD2 matching over 12 bases. CDR3 length: 15 amino acids. Germline loops: CDR1 SGDLS, CDR2 YYNGEE. With 3 bases clipped from V and 6 bases from J, the junction kept 7 bases outside the gene matches.